This is a list of T cell receptor beta chains from one sample in a study of cytomegalovirus exposure and HLA in healthy donors. Sequencing used immunoSEQ multiplex PCR; TCRdb keeps in-frame clones, though not all of them. The sample consists of fewer than 150,000 clones, 70% to 80% of them appearing once. Sequencing was carried out using PBMCs. These receptor sequences come from a woman in her thirties or forties in good health and CMV-seropositive. The CDR3 runs from the conserved cysteine through the conserved F or W. D genes are given only for firm matches. Clone size appears in some rows only: once, few, many, or a class for an expanded clone.

d_gene	v_gene	j_gene	abundance	CDR3nt	CDR3aa
-	TRBV15	TRBJ1-1	-	TGTGCCACCAGCTGGGGAGGTTCTGAAGCTTTCTTT	CATSWGGSEAFF
TRBD1	TRBV4-1	TRBJ2-5	few	TGCGCCAGCAGCCAGCAGGGGGTAGGGCAAGAGACCCAGTACTTC	CASSQQGVGQETQYF
TRBD2	TRBV2	TRBJ2-7	-	TGTGCCAGCATAGTGGGAGGGCCTGGCTACGAGCAGTACTTC	CASIVGGPGYEQYF
TRBD1	TRBV4-3	TRBJ2-5	-	TGCGCCAGCAGCCACAAGACCCGGACAGGGGGCCGGGAAGAGACCCAGTACTTC	CASSHKTRTGGREETQYF
-	TRBV11-2	TRBJ1-1	few	TGTGCCAGCAGCTTAATTGAGCGAAGCACTGAAGCTTTCTTT	CASSLIERSTEAFF
-	TRBV5-1	TRBJ2-5	-	TGCGCCAGCAGCTTTACCGGAGCGAACGAGGTGGAGACCCAGTACTTC	CASSFTGANEVETQYF
TRBD1	TRBV6-5	TRBJ2-7	-	TGTGCCAGCAGTCCCCCAGGACAGGGCTACGAGCAGTACTTC	CASSPPGQGYEQYF
-	TRBV4-2	TRBJ1-4	-	TGTGCCAGCAGCCAAGGGGGGTGGGAGAGGGGAGGGAATGAAAAACTGTTTTTT	CASSQGGWERGGNEKLFF
TRBD1	TRBV7-9	TRBJ1-1	few	TGTGCCAGCAGCCCTGACGCCGGGACAGGGTTCGACACTGAAGCTTTCTTT	CASSPDAGTGFDTEAFF
-	TRBV28	TRBJ2-7	-	TGTGCCAGCAGCCCCTCCTACGGCGGCTACGAGCAGTACTTC	CASSPSYGGYEQYF
-	TRBV19	TRBJ2-2	-	TGTGCCAGTGCGCGGCGGAACACCGGGGAGCTGTTTTTT	CASARRNTGELFF
TRBD1	TRBV9	TRBJ1-3	-	TGTGCCAGCAGCGCCGGGACAGACTCTGGAAACACCATATATTTT	CASSAGTDSGNTIYF
-	TRBV7-2	TRBJ2-5	few	TGTGCCACGGGGGACTTTGAAGAGACCCAGTACTTC	CATGDFEETQYF
-	TRBV4-3	TRBJ2-1	many	TGCGCCAGCAGCCAGAGGGCGGGGAGCTCTATGATCTACAATGAGCAGTTCTTC	CASSQRAGSSMIYNEQFF
TRBD1	TRBV19	TRBJ2-7	few	TGTGCCAGTAGTCACAGGGGATTGTACGAGCAGTACTTC	CASSHRGLYEQYF
TRBD2	TRBV7-9	TRBJ2-3	-	TGTGCCAGCAGCTTAAAAGCGGGACTAGCGGATTTAAACACAGATACGCAGTATTTT	CASSLKAGLADLNTDTQYF
-	TRBV6-6	TRBJ1-2	few	TGTGCCAGCACCCCGCGGGGGCGCGCCTATGGCTACACCTTC	CASTPRGRAYGYTF
-	TRBV2	TRBJ1-1	few	TGTGCCAGTCCGAGACAGGCTGAAGCTTTCTTT	CASPRQAEAFF
-	TRBV19	TRBJ1-2	-	TGTGCCAGTAGTGATAGGGGGGGCTCGATCTATGGCTACACCTTC	CASSDRGGSIYGYTF
TRBD1	TRBV6-5	TRBJ1-5	-	TGTGCCAGCAGAAGAGACAGGGGACGAGGACCCCAGCATTTT	CASRRDRGRGPQHF
TRBD2	TRBV7-8	TRBJ2-7	-	TGTGCCAGCAGCTTAGGAGTTGGCGGGGGAAACGAGCAGTACTTC	CASSLGVGGGNEQYF
TRBD2	TRBV4-2	TRBJ2-3	-	TGTGCCAGCAGCCAATTGGCGGGGGATAGCACAGATACGCAGTATTTT	CASSQLAGDSTDTQYF
TRBD1	TRBV4-2	TRBJ1-2	-	TGTGCCAGCAGCCGGTCGGGACAGGGTATGGAGGGCTACACCTTC	CASSRSGQGMEGYTF
-	TRBV7-9	TRBJ1-2	-	TGTGCCAGCAGCCCACAGGGATCCTATGGCTACACCTTC	CASSPQGSYGYTF
TRBD1	TRBV5-1	TRBJ1-1	many	TGCGCCAGCAGCGTGGGGACAGCTGCTGAAGCTTTCTTT	CASSVGTAAEAFF
-	TRBV10-3	TRBJ1-1	-	TGTGCGGGGGGAGGGTCCGAATGGGAAGCTTTCTTT	CAGGGSEWEAFF
-	TRBV7-9	TRBJ2-4	few	TGTGCCAGCAGCCCAAGGGGGACCCAGGGTGGCATTCAGTACTTC	CASSPRGTQGGIQYF
-	TRBV5-1	TRBJ1-2	-	TGCGCCAGCAGCTTTCGGGTAGGGGCGAGCTACACCTTC	CASSFRVGASYTF
TRBD1	TRBV2	TRBJ2-7	-	TGTGCCAGCAGTGAAGCGCTCGGGGACAGGATCTACGAGCAGTACTTC	CASSEALGDRIYEQYF
TRBD1	TRBV10-3	TRBJ1-1	-	TGTGCCACCACCGGGACAGGGGTTGGCACTGAAGCTTTCTTT	CATTGTGVGTEAFF
-	TRBV28	TRBJ1-1	-	TGTGCCAGCAGTTTAATGGGGGGACCCAGCATGAACACTGAAGCTTTCTTT	CASSLMGGPSMNTEAFF
-	TRBV19	TRBJ2-7	-	TGTGCCAGTAGTATAGATGACACCTACGAGCAGTACTTC	CASSIDDTYEQYF
TRBD1	TRBV9	TRBJ2-5	-	TGTGCCAGCAGCGTAGGACAGGGAACAGAGACCCAGTACTTC	CASSVGQGTETQYF
-	TRBV2	TRBJ1-5	-	TGTGCCAGCAGTGAACGGGAGGTCGGCAATCAGCCCCAGCATTTT	CASSEREVGNQPQHF
TRBD1	TRBV7-9	TRBJ2-2	-	TGTGCCAGCAGCCTACTCCGGACAGGAAGAATTCGCAACACCGGGGAGCTGTTTTTT	CASSLLRTGRIRNTGELFF
-	TRBV5-1	TRBJ2-5	-	TGCGCCAGCAGCTCGACTCCTCCAAGTACCCAGTACTTC	CASSSTPPSTQYF
-	TRBV7-7	TRBJ2-1	-	TGTGCTAGCAGCCCGAAGAGATCCAGGGGGGACAATGAGCAGTTCTTC	CASSPKRSRGDNEQFF
TRBD1	TRBV7-2	TRBJ1-2	-	TGTGCCAGCAGCCCGGACAGGGACAACTATGGCTACACCTTC	CASSPDRDNYGYTF
TRBD1	TRBV18	TRBJ1-5	-	TGTGCCAGCTCAACACAGGGGAATAGCAATCAGCCCCAGCATTTT	CASSTQGNSNQPQHF
-	TRBV7-6	TRBJ2-5	-	TGTGCCAGCAGCTTCTCCCGGGTACAAGAGACCCAGTACTTC	CASSFSRVQETQYF